The clone carrying this T cell receptor (beta chain) was counted a single time. This sample was taken from a study of CD8 T cells in Susac syndrome. The authors sequenced TCR beta from blood CD8+ and CD4+ T cells. The CDR3 length is 13 residues. Germline-derived CDR1 and CDR2 are MNHEY and SMNVEV (reference sequence). V was pared by 2 bases and J by 1 base, with 3 bases between. It was with random hexamers that 0.5 to 1 ug RNA was reverse transcribed. The TCR beta CDR3 was amplified by immunoSEQ multiplex PCR across 54 Vbeta, 13 Jbeta. In TCRdb, the immunoSEQ multiplex PCR reads were re-called with MiXCR into one record per CDR3 protein. The profile shows about 160,000 distinct CDR3 sequences, around 90% of them singletons.

Sequencing was performed on CD4+ T cells from PBMCs. The chain links TRBV27 to TRBJ1-5; D gene ambiguous. This sequence was found in a human donor in good health. In DNA form, the CDR3 reads TGTGCCAGCAGTTTAAAAAGCAATCAGCCCCAGCATTTT. Translated, it gives CASSLKSNQPQHF.